This is a list of T cell receptor beta chains from one sample in a study of blood T cell repertoires in COVID-19. Method: immunoSEQ multiplex PCR; TCRdb's copy keeps in-frame clones and lacks some. The profile shows tens of thousands of clones, around four fifths of them singletons. Sequencing input: peripheral blood. The source is a man aged 55 to 69 with COVID-19, enrolled during active disease. The CDR3 runs from the conserved cysteine through the conserved F or W. The D gene is left open where the match is weak. Expanded clones are given a class, and other clones once, few, many or no size at all.

. | . | TRBJ2-7 | TRBV6-2/TRBV6-3 | TGTGCCAGCAGTTACTCGACAGTTGACGGGAGTTTCTACGAGCAGTACTTC | CASSYSTVDGSFYEQYF
. | TRBD1 | TRBJ1-1 | TRBV2 | TGTGCCAGCCACCGGGACAGGGGGTTGGGCACTGAAGCTTTCTTT | CASHRDRGLGTEAFF
. | . | TRBJ1-5 | TRBV29-1 | TGCAGCGTTCGCCGGGATAGCAATCAGCCCCAGCATTTT | CSVRRDSNQPQHF
. | TRBD1 | TRBJ2-1 | TRBV2 | TGTGCCAGCAACCGAGACAGGGATGAGCAGTTCTTC | CASNRDRDEQFF
. | TRBD1 | TRBJ2-3 | TRBV5-1 | TGCGCCAGCAGCTTGACAGGGGGAGTTGGAGATACGCAGTATTTT | CASSLTGGVGDTQYF
. | TRBD1 | TRBJ1-2 | TRBV5-1 | TGCGCCAGCAGCCAGACAGGGGTTATTGATGGCTACACCTTC | CASSQTGVIDGYTF
. | . | TRBJ1-3 | TRBV2 | TGTGCCAGCAGACGGGACTACTCTGGAAACACCATATATTTT | CASRRDYSGNTIYF
few | . | TRBJ1-2 | TRBV5-4 | TGTGCCAGCAGCAGACTACCGGGCGAAAGTGGCTACACCTTC | CASSRLPGESGYTF
. | . | TRBJ1-6 | TRBV7-8 | TGTGCCAGCAGCTTCGGGCAGGGAGGCAATTCACCCCTCCACTTT | CASSFGQGGNSPLHF
once | TRBD1 | TRBJ2-3 | TRBV7-3 | TGTGCCAGCAGCTCCTTCGACAGGGGCACAGATACGCAGTATTTT | CASSSFDRGTDTQYF
. | TRBD1 | TRBJ2-2 | TRBV9 | TGTGCCAGCAGCGACAGGGGCAGCAACACCGGGGAGCTGTTTTTT | CASSDRGSNTGELFF
few | TRBD1 | TRBJ1-5 | TRBV19 | TGTGCCAGTAGTAGGAACCGGGACAGCCTTCAGCCCCAGCATTTT | CASSRNRDSLQPQHF
. | TRBD2 | TRBJ2-7 | TRBV27 | TGTGCCAGCAGCATGACTAGCGGGAGTTACGAGCAGTACTTC | CASSMTSGSYEQYF
. | . | TRBJ2-3 | TRBV7-2 | TGTGCCAGCAGCTTAGGTTTGCGTCGCACAGATACGCAGTATTTT | CASSLGLRRTDTQYF
. | TRBD1 | TRBJ1-2 | TRBV29-1 | TGCAGCGTCCTCAGGGGACAGGGGAATGGCTACACCTTC | CSVLRGQGNGYTF
few | TRBD2 | TRBJ2-7 | TRBV5-4 | TGTGCCAGCAGTCTAGCGGGAGCAGTTGGCGAGCAGTACTTC | CASSLAGAVGEQYF
. | TRBD1 | TRBJ1-5 | TRBV19 | TGTGCCAGTAGTATCCCCGGACAGGCGAGCAATCAGCCCCAGCATTTT | CASSIPGQASNQPQHF
. | . | TRBJ2-3 | TRBV11-3 | TGTGCCAGCAGCCTTCTAGGGGTAGTCGCAGATACGCAGTATTTT | CASSLLGVVADTQYF
once | TRBD2 | TRBJ2-1 | TRBV9 | TGTGCCAGCAGCTCACTAGCGCTTCCTTCCAATGAGCAGTTCTTC | CASSSLALPSNEQFF
. | . | TRBJ2-3 | TRBV14 | TGTGCCAGCAGCCAGCGGTTCACAGATACGCAGTATTTT | CASSQRFTDTQYF
. | TRBD2 | TRBJ2-1 | TRBV7-9 | TGTGCCAGCAGCTTAGAAATGGGACTAGCGGGAGCCAATGAGCAGTTCTTC | CASSLEMGLAGANEQFF
. | . | TRBJ1-2 | TRBV6-5 | TGTGCCAGCAGTTACACGGCGAGAGGGTTTAACTATGGCTACACCTTC | CASSYTARGFNYGYTF
. | . | TRBJ1-2 | TRBV15 | TGTGCCACCAGCAGAGAGTCCGGGGGGCGCTTTGGTGGCTACACCTTC | CATSRESGGRFGGYTF
. | TRBD1 | TRBJ2-7 | TRBV5-1 | TGCGCCAGCAGCTTGGCGACAGGGTACTACGAGCAGTACTTC | CASSLATGYYEQYF
. | TRBD1 | TRBJ2-7 | TRBV11-1 | TGTGCCAGCAGCCAAGACAGGGCCGAGCAGTACTTC | CASSQDRAEQYF
few | . | TRBJ1-2 | TRBV5-1 | TGCGCCAGCAGCTTGGCCCCGGCAGGGAATGGGTATGGCTACACCTTC | CASSLAPAGNGYGYTF
. | . | TRBJ2-7 | TRBV5-1 | TGCGCCAGCAGCTTGGACGGGACTGGAGCCTACGAGCAGTACTTC | CASSLDGTGAYEQYF